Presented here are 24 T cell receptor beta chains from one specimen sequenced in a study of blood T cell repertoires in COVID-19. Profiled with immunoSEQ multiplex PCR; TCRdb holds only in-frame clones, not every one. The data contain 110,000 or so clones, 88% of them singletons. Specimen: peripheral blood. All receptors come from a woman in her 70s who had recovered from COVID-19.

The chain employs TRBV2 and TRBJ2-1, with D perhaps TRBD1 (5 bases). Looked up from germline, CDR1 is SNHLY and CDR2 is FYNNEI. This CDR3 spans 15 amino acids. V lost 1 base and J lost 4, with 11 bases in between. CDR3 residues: CASSEGTPVYNEQFF. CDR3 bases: TGTGCCAGCAGTGAAGGGACACCCGTTTACAATGAGCAGTTCTTC.

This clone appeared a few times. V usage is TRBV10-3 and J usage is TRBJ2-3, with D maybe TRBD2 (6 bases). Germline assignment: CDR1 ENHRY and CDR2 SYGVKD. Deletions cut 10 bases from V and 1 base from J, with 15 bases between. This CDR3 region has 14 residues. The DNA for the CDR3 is TGTGCCACATCCATCTGGGAGGGCACAGATACGCAGTATTTT. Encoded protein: CATSIWEGTDTQYF.

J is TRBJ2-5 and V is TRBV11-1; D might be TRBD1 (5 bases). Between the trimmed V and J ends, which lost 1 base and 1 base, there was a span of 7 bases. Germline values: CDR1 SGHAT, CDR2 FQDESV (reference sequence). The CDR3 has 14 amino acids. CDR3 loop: CASSLGGGQETQYF. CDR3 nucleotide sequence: TGTGCCAGCAGCTTAGGGGGCGGCCAAGAGACCCAGTACTTC.

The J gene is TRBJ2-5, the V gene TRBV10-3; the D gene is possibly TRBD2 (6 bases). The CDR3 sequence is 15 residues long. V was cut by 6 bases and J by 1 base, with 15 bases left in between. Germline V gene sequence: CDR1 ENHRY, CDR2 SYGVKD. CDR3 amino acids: CAISLGAGLQETQYF. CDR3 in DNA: TGTGCCATCAGCCTTGGGGCGGGGCTCCAAGAGACCCAGTACTTC.

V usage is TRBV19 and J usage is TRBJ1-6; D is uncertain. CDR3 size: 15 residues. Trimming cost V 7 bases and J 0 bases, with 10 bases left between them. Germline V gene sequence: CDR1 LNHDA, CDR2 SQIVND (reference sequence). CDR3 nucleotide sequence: TGTGCCAGTATGCCGGAGAGCTCCTATAATTCACCCCTCCACTTT. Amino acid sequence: CASMPESSYNSPLHF.

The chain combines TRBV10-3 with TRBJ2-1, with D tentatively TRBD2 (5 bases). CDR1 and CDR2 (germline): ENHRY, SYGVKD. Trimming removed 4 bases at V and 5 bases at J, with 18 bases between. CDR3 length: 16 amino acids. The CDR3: CAISGFSERGNNEQFF. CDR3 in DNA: TGTGCCATCAGTGGGTTTTCGGAGCGAGGGAACAATGAGCAGTTCTTC.

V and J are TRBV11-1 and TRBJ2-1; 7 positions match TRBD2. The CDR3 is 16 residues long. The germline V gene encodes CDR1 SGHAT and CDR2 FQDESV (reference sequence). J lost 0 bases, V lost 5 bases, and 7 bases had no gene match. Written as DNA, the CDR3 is TGTGCCAGCAGCAAGAACGGGGGGAGCTCCTACAATGAGCAGTTCTTC. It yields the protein CASSKNGGSSYNEQFF.

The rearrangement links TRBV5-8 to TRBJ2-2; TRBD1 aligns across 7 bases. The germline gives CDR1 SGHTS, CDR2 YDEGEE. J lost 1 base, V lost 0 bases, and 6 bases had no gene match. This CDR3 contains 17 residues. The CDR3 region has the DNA TGTGCCAGCAGCTTGGCCTGGTACAGGGGGAACACCGGGGAGCTGTTTTTT. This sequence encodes CASSLAWYRGNTGELFF.

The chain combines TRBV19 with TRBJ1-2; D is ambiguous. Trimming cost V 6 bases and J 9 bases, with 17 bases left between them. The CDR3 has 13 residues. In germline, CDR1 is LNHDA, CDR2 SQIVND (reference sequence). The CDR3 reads CASSIPPTYRYTF. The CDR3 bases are TGTGCCAGTAGCATCCCACCCACTTATCGCTACACCTTC.

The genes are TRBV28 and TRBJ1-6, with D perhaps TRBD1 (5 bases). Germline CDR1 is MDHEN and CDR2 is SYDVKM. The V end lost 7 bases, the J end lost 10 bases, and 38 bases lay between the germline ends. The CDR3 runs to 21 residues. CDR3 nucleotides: TGTGCCAGCAAAGCTCGTTGGGGGACCAGGGACTTACCGTTCCTCGGGTCACCCCTCCACTTT. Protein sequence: CASKARWGTRDLPFLGSPLHF.

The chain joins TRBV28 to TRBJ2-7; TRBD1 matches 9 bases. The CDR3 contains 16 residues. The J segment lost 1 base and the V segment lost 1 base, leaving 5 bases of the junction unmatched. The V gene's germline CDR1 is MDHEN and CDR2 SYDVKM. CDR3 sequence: CASSLYRTGDSYEQYF. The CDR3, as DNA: TGTGCCAGCAGTTTATATCGGACAGGGGATTCCTACGAGCAGTACTTC.

The CDR3 reads CASPNLHGRGGLVNGYTF. The CDR3 DNA reads TGTGCCAGCCCGAACTTACACGGGAGGGGGGGTTTGGTAAATGGCTACACCTTC. This rearrangement joins TRBV21-1 to TRBJ1-2. TRBV21-1 counts as a pseudogene. This CDR3 region has 18 residues.

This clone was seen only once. In nucleotides, the CDR3 is TGTGCCACCAGTAAGGGACAGGGGGTATACGAGCAGTACTTC. Its translation: CATSKGQGVYEQYF. The J gene is TRBJ2-7, the V gene TRBV24-1; TRBD1 agrees at 11 bases. The CDR3 contains 14 residues. Germline V gene data show CDR1 as KGHDR and CDR2 as SFDVKD. Germline trimming cut 6 bases from V and 4 bases from J; bases unmatched to any gene: 4.

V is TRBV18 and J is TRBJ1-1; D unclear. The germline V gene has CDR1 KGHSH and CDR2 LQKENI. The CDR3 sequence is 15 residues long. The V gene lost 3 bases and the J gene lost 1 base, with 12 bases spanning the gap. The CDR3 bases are TGTGCCAGCTCACCGGGTCAGGCTCAGAACACTGAAGCTTTCTTT. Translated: CASSPGQAQNTEAFF.

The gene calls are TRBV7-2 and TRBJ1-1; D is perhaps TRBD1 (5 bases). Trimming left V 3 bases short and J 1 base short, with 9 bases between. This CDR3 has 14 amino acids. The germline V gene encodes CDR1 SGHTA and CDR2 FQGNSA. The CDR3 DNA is TGTGCCAGCAGCTTTTACGGACAGAACACTGAAGCTTTCTTT. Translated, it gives CASSFYGQNTEAFF.

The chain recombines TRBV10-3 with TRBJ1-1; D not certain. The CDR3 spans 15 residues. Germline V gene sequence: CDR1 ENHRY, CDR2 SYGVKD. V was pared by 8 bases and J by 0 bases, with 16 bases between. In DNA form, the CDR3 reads TGTGCCATCTCACCGGCGGGCATAATGAACACTGAAGCTTTCTTT. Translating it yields CAISPAGIMNTEAFF.

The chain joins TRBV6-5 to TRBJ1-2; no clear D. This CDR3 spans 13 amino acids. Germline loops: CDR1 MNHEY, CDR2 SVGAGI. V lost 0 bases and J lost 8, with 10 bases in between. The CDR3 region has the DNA TGTGCCAGCAGTTACTCGGTAGTATCCGGCTACACCTTC. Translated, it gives CASSYSVVSGYTF.

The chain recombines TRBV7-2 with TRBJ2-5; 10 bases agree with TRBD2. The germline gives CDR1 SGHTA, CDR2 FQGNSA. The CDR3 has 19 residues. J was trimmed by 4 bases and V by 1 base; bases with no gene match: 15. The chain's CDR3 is CASSLVASGRGGARETQYF. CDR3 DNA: TGTGCCAGCAGCTTAGTGGCTAGCGGGAGAGGGGGGGCAAGAGAGACCCAGTACTTC.

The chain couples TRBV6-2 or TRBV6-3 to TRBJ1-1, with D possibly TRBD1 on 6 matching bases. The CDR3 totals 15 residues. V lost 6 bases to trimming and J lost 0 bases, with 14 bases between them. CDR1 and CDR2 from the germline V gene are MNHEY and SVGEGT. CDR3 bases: TGTGCCAGCAGCCTTCTCAGGGGTATGAACACTGAAGCTTTCTTT. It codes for CASSLLRGMNTEAFF.

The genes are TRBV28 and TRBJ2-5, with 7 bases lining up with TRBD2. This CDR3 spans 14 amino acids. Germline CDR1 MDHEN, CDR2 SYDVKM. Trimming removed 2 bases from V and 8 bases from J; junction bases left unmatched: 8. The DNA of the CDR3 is TGTGCCAGCAGTTTAGCGCGGGGAGGGAGAACCCAGTACTTC. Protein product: CASSLARGGRTQYF.

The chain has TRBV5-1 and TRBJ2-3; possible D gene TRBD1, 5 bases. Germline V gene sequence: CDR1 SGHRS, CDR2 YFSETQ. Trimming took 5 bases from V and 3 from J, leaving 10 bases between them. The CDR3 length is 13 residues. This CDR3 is CASSGQGTDTQYF. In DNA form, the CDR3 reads TGCGCCAGCAGTGGGCAGGGAACAGATACGCAGTATTTT.

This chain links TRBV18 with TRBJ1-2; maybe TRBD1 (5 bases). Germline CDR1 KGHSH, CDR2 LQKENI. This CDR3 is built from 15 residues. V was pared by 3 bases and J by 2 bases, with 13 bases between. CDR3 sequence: CASSPSQGRNYGYTF. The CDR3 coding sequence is TGTGCCAGCTCACCGAGTCAGGGTCGCAACTATGGCTACACCTTC.

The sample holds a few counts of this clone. The CDR3 region has the DNA TGTGCCGGGGTACGGGCGGGGCAGCCCCAGCATTTT. Translated, it gives CAGVRAGQPQHF. The V and J genes are TRBV28 and TRBJ1-5; D ambiguous. The CDR3 is 12 residues long. The V and J ends lost 11 bases and 7 bases respectively, with 15 bases between them. The germline gives CDR1 MDHEN, CDR2 SYDVKM.

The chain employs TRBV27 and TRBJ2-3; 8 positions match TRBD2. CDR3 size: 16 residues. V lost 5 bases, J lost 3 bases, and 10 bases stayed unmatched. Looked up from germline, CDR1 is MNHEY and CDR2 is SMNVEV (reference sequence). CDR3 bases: TGTGCCAGCAGTCCCCTCGGGAGGGGAAAAACAGATACGCAGTATTTT. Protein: CASSPLGRGKTDTQYF.